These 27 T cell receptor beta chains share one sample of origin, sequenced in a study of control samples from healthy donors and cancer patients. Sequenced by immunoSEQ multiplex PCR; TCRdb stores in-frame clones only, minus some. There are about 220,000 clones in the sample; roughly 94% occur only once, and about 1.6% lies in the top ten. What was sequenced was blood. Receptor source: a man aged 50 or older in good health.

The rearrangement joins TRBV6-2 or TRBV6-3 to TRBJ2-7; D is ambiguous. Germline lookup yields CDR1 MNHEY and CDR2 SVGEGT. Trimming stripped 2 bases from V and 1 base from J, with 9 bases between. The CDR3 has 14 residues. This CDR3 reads CASSYSLISYEQYF. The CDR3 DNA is TGTGCCAGCAGTTACAGTCTGATATCCTACGAGCAGTACTTC.

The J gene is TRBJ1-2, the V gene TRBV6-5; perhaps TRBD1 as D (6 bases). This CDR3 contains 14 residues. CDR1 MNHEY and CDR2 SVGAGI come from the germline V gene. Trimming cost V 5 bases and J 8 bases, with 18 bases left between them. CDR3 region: CASSPGQIRSGYTF. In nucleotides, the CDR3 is TGTGCCAGCAGTCCCGGACAGATACGGTCCGGCTACACCTTC.

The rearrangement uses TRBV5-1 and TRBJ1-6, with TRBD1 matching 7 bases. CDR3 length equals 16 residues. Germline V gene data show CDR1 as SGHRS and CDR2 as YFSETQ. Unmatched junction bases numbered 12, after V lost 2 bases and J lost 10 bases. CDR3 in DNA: TGCGCCAGCAGCTTTTCCTCCCCCCAGGGGGAGTCACCCCTCCACTTT. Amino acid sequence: CASSFSSPQGESPLHF. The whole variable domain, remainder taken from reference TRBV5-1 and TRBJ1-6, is KAGVTQTPRYLIKTRGQQVTLSCSPISGHRSVSWYQQTPGQGLQFLFEYFSETQRNKGNFPGRFSGRQFSNSRSEMNVSTLELGDSALYLCASSFSSPQGESPLHFGNGTRLTVT.

CDR3 sequence: CASSPLDSPSTDTQYF. The CDR3 bases are TGCGCCAGCAGCCCCCTAGACAGCCCCAGCACAGATACGCAGTATTTT. This chain joins TRBV5-1 and TRBJ2-3, with D possibly being TRBD1 (5 bases). There are 16 residues in the CDR3. CDR1 SGHRS and CDR2 YFSETQ come from the germline V gene. Trimming stripped 4 bases from V and 0 bases from J, with 15 bases between.

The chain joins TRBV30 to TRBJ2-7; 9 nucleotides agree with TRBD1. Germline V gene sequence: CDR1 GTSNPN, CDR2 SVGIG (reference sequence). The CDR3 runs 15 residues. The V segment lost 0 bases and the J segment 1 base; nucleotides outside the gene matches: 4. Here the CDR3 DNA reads TGTGCCTGGAGTGTACTGGGACAGGGATCCTACGAGCAGTACTTC. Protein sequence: CAWSVLGQGSYEQYF.

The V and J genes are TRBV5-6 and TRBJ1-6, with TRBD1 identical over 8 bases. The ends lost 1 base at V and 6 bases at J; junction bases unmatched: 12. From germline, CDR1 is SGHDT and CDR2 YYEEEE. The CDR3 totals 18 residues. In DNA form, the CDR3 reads TGTGCCAGCAGCTTGAGGCCAGGGGCCAGGGGGCTTAATTCACCCCTCCACTTT. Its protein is CASSLRPGARGLNSPLHF.

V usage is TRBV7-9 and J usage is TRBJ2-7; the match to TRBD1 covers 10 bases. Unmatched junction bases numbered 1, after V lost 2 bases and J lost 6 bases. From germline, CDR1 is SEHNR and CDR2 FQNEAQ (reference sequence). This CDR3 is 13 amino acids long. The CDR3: CASSLRTGGEQYF. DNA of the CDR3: TGTGCCAGCAGCTTAAGGACAGGGGGCGAGCAGTACTTC.

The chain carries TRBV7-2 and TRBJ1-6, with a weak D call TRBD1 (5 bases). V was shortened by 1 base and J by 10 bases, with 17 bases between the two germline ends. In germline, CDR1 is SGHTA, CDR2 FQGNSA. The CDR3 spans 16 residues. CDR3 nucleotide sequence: TGTGCCAGCAGCTTAGGGTTCGGAGGGGCGGGGTCACCCCTCCACTTT. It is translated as CASSLGFGGAGSPLHF. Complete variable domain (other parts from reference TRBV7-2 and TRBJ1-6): GAGVSQSPSNKVTEKGKDVELRCDPISGHTALYWYRQSLGQGLEFLIYFQGNSAPDKSGLPSDRFSAERTGGSVSTLTIQRTQQEDSAVYLCASSLGFGGAGSPLHFGNGTRLTVT.

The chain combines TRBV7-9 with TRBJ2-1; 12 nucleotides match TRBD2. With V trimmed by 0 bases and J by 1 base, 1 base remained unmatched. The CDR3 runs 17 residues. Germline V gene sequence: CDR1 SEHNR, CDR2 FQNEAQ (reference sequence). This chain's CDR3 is CASSLATSGGSYNEQFF. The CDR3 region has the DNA TGTGCCAGCAGCTTAGCTACTAGCGGGGGGTCCTACAATGAGCAGTTCTTC.

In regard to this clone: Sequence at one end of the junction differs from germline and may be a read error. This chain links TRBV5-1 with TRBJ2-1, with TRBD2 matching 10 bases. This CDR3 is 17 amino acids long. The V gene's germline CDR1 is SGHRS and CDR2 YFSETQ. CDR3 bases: TGCGCCACCAGCAGGGTAGCGGGGGGATTCTCCTACAATGAGCAGTTCTTC. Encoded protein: CATSRVAGGFSYNEQFF.

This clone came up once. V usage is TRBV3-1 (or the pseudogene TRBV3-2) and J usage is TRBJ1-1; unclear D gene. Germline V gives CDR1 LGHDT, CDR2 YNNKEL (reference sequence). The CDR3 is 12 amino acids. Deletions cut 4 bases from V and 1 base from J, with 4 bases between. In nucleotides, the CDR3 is TGTGCCAGCAGCCCCAAGAACACTGAAGCTTTCTTT. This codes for CASSPKNTEAFF.

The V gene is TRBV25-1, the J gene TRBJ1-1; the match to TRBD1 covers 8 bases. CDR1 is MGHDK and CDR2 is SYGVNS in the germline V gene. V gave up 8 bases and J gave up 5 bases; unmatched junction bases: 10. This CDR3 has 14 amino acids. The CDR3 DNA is TGTGCCAGCGGATTTGGACAGGGAGGGACTGAAGCTTTCTTT. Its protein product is CASGFGQGGTEAFF.

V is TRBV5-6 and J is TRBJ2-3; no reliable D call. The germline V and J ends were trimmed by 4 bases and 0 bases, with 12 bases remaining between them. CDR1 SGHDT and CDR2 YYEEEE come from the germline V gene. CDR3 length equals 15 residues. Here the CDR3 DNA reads TGTGCCAGCAGCCGAACGCCCCGGAGCACAGATACGCAGTATTTT. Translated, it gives CASSRTPRSTDTQYF.

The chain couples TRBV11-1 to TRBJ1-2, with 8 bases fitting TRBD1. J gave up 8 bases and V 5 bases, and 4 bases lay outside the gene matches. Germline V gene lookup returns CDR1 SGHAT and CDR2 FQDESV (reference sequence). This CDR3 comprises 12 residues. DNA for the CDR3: TGTGCCAGCAGCCCGGACAGGGACGGCTACACCTTC. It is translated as CASSPDRDGYTF.

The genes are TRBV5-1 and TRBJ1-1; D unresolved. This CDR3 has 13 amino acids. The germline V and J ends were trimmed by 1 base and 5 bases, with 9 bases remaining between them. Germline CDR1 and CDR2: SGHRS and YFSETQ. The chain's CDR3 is CASSLMGGTEAFF. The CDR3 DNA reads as TGCGCCAGCAGCTTGATGGGTGGGACTGAAGCTTTCTTT. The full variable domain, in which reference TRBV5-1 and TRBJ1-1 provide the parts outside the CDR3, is KAGVTQTPRYLIKTRGQQVTLSCSPISGHRSVSWYQQTPGQGLQFLFEYFSETQRNKGNFPGRFSGRQFSNSRSEMNVSTLELGDSALYLCASSLMGGTEAFFGQGTRLTVV.

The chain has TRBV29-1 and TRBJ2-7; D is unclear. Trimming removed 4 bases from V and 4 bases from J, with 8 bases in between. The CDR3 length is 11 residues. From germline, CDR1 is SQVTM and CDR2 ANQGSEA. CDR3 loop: CSVGPGYEQYF. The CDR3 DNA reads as TGCAGCGTTGGACCTGGGTACGAGCAGTACTTC.

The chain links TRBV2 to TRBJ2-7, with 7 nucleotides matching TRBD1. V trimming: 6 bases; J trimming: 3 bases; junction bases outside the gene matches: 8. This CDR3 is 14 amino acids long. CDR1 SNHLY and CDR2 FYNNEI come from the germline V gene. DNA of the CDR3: TGTGCCAGCAGCGATACAGGGGCGATCTACGAGCAGTACTTC. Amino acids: CASSDTGAIYEQYF.

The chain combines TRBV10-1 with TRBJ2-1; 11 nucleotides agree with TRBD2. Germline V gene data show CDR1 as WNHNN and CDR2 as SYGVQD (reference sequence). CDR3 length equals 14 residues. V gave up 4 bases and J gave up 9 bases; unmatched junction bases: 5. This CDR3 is CASSVAGGQGEQFF. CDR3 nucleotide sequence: TGCGCCAGCAGTGTAGCGGGGGGGCAAGGTGAGCAGTTCTTC.

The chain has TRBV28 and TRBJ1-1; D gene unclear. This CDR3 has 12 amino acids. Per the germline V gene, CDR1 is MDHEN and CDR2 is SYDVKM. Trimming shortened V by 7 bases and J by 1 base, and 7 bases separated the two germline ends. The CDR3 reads CASNGRNTEAFF. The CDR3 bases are TGTGCCAGCAATGGAAGGAACACTGAAGCTTTCTTT.

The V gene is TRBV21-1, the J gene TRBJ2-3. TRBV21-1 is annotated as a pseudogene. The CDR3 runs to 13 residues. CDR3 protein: CASRGPSTDTQYF. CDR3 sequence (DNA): TGTGCCAGCAGAGGCCCCAGCACAGATACGCAGTATTTT.

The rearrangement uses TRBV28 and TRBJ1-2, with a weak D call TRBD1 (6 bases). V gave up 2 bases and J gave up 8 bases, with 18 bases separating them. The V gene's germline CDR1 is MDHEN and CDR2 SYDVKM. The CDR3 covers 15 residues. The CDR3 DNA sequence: TGTGCCAGCAGTTTAAGGACAGCCTCCCCCTGGGGCTACACCTTC. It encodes CASSLRTASPWGYTF.

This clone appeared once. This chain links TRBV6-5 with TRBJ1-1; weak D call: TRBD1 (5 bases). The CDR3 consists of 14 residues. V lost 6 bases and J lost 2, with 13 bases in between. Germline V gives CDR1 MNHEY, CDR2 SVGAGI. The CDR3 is CASRGGPINTEAFF. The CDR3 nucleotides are TGTGCCAGCAGGGGGGGACCGATTAACACTGAAGCTTTCTTT.

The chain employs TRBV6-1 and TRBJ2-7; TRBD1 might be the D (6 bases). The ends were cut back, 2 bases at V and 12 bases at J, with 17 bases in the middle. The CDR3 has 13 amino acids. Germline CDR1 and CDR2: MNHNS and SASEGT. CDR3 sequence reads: CASSEIQGLGAYV. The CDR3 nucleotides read TGTGCCAGCAGTGAAATACAGGGTCTGGGGGCGTACGTC.

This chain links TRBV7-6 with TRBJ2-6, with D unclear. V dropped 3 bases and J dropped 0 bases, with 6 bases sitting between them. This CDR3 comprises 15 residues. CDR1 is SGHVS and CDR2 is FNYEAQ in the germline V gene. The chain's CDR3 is CASSLGLSGANVLTF. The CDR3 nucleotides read TGTGCCAGCAGCTTGGGCCTCTCTGGGGCCAACGTCCTGACTTTC.

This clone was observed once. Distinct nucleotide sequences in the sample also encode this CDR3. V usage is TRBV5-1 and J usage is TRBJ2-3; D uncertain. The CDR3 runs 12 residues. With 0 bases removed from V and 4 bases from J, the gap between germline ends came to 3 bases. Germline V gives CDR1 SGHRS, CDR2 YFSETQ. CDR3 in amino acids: CASSLVPDTQYF. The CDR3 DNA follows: TGCGCCAGCAGCTTGGTCCCAGATACGCAGTATTTT. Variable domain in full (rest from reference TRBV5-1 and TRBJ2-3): KAGVTQTPRYLIKTRGQQVTLSCSPISGHRSVSWYQQTPGQGLQFLFEYFSETQRNKGNFPGRFSGRQFSNSRSEMNVSTLELGDSALYLCASSLVPDTQYFGPGTRLTVL.

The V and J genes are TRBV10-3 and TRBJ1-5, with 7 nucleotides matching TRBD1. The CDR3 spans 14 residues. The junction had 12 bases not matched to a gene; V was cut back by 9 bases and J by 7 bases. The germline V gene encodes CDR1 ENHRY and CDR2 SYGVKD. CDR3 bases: TGTGCCATAAACTCAGGGGGAGGTGGACAGCCCCAGCATTTT. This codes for CAINSGGGGQPQHF.

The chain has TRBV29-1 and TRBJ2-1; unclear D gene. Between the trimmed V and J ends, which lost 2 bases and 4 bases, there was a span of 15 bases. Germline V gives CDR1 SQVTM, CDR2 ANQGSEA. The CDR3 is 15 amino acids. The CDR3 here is CSVELKWVAYNEQFF. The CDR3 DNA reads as TGCAGCGTTGAACTTAAGTGGGTAGCTTACAATGAGCAGTTCTTC.